Each of the 27 T cell receptor beta chains below was sequenced from the same sample in a study of blood T cell repertoires in COVID-19. The method was immunoSEQ multiplex PCR; TCRdb's version includes in-frame clones alone and lacks a portion of them. The sample comprises approximately 130,000 clones, around 82% of which are singletons, and 12% rests with the top ten. The source material was peripheral blood. The receptors were sampled from a human donor in a cohort sampled during active COVID-19.

The sample holds one count of this clone. The V call is TRBV11-2, the J call TRBJ1-2, with D unclear. The CDR3 has 13 amino acids. Germline CDR1 is SGHAT and CDR2 is FQNNGV. The ends were cut back, 6 bases at V and 4 bases at J, with 12 bases in the middle. The CDR3 bases are TGTGCCAGCAGTAGTCTGCGGCGCTATGGCTACACCTTC. This gives the protein CASSSLRRYGYTF.

This chain links TRBV6-5 with TRBJ2-7, with 9 bases identical to TRBD1. This CDR3 has 15 residues. V shed 3 bases, J shed 1 base, and the junction held 4 bases outside the gene matches. CDR1 is MNHEY, CDR2 SVGAGI, per germline. The CDR3 spells CASSYAGTGSYEQYF. CDR3 nucleotides: TGTGCCAGCAGTTATGCCGGGACAGGGTCCTACGAGCAGTACTTC.

This chain joins TRBV2 and TRBJ1-6, with 9 bases aligning to TRBD1. This CDR3 comprises 17 residues. CDR1 and CDR2 (germline): SNHLY, FYNNEI. V shed 8 bases, J shed 0 bases, and the junction held 8 bases outside the gene matches. In DNA form, the CDR3 reads TGTGCCAGCGGCCCTGACAGGGGGAGCTCCTATAATTCACCCCTCCACTTT. Its protein is CASGPDRGSSYNSPLHF. The full variable domain, rest sourced from reference TRBV2 and TRBJ1-6, is EPEVTQTPSHQVTQMGQEVILRCVPISNHLYFYWYRQILGQKVEFLVSFYNNEISEKSEIFDDQFSVERPDGSNFTLKIRSTKLEDSAMYFCASGPDRGSSYNSPLHFGNGTRLTVT.

The genes are TRBV11-3 and TRBJ2-5, with TRBD1 matching over 7 bases. Germline assignment: CDR1 SGHNT and CDR2 YENEEA. CDR3 length: 16 amino acids. The V gene end was trimmed by 1 base and the J gene end by 5 bases; junction bases not matched to a gene: 10. CDR3 region: CASSLGVGGTGETQYF. CDR3 sequence (DNA): TGTGCCAGCAGCTTAGGGGTAGGGGGCACTGGGGAGACCCAGTACTTC.

The chain has TRBV28 and TRBJ1-5; D is unclear. Trimming removed 2 bases from V and 6 bases from J, with 17 bases in between. The germline gives CDR1 MDHEN, CDR2 SYDVKM. CDR3 length: 16 amino acids. CDR3 amino acids: CASSLGGGSSGQPQHF. The CDR3 DNA sequence: TGTGCCAGCAGTTTAGGAGGCGGGAGCTCGGGTCAGCCCCAGCATTTT.

The chain links TRBV5-1 to TRBJ2-7, with 12 bases fitting TRBD2. The germline V gene has CDR1 SGHRS and CDR2 YFSETQ. The CDR3 has 16 amino acids. The J segment lost 2 bases and the V segment lost 4 bases, leaving 7 bases of the junction unmatched. The CDR3: CASSPGLAGQPYEQYF. CDR3 nucleotides: TGCGCCAGCAGCCCCGGACTAGCGGGGCAACCCTACGAGCAGTACTTC. The variable domain in full, with the rest retrieved from reference TRBV5-1 and TRBJ2-7, is KAGVTQTPRYLIKTRGQQVTLSCSPISGHRSVSWYQQTPGQGLQFLFEYFSETQRNKGNFPGRFSGRQFSNSRSEMNVSTLELGDSALYLCASSPGLAGQPYEQYFGPGTRLTVT.

The chain combines TRBV10-3 with TRBJ2-1, with TRBD2 matching over 9 bases. CDR3 size: 14 residues. The germline V gene has CDR1 ENHRY and CDR2 SYGVKD. V dropped 3 bases and J dropped 8; count of bases not matched to a gene: 5. The CDR3 region has the DNA TGTGCCATCAGTGACCAGCGGGGGGACTATGAGCAGTTCTTC. Its protein is CAISDQRGDYEQFF.

The rearrangement links TRBV7-9 to TRBJ1-2; TRBD1 is a possible D gene (6 bases). V lost 4 bases and J 8 bases, leaving 17 bases between the germline ends. This CDR3 is built from 14 residues. The V gene's germline CDR1 is SEHNR and CDR2 FQNEAQ (reference sequence). The CDR3 DNA follows: TGTGCCAGCAGCTCCTCGGACAGCCGAGGGGGCTACACCTTC. This sequence encodes CASSSSDSRGGYTF. The entire variable domain, with the rest obtained from reference TRBV7-9 and TRBJ1-2, is as follows: DTGVSQNPRHKITKRGQNVTFRCDPISEHNRLYWYRQTLGQGPEFLTYFQNEAQLEKSRLLSDRFSAERPKGSFSTLEIQRTEQGDSAMYLCASSSSDSRGGYTFGSGTRLTVV.

This chain connects TRBV19 to TRBJ2-1; 7 bases line up with TRBD2. The length of the CDR3 is 13 residues. In germline, CDR1 is LNHDA, CDR2 SQIVND (reference sequence). Trimming cost V 3 bases and J 5 bases; bases outside gene matches: 1. CDR3 residues: CASSIRGDNEQFF. CDR3 DNA: TGTGCCAGTAGTATCCGGGGGGACAATGAGCAGTTCTTC.

The chain is built from TRBV4-1 and TRBJ2-1; 9 nucleotides line up with TRBD2. This CDR3 has 15 amino acids. The germline V gene encodes CDR1 MGHRA and CDR2 YSYEKL. After removal of 8 bases from V and 8 bases from J, the junction contained 13 bases not matched to a gene. CDR3 in DNA: TGCGCCAGCGCTCAAGCTCGCGGGGGGGCCGATGAGCAGTTCTTC. This encodes CASAQARGGADEQFF.

This rearrangement joins TRBV7-8 to TRBJ2-3, with 9 bases fitting TRBD1. The CDR3 is 15 residues long. Germline trimming cut 0 bases from V and 3 bases from J; bases unmatched to any gene: 1. Germline V gives CDR1 SGHVS, CDR2 FQNEAQ. CDR3 region: CASSLATGGTDTQYF. DNA for the CDR3: TGTGCCAGCAGCTTAGCGACAGGGGGGACAGATACGCAGTATTTT.

The chain links TRBV18 to TRBJ2-1, with a weak D call TRBD2 (6 bases). The CDR3 is 13 residues long. Germline assignment: CDR1 KGHSH and CDR2 LQKENI. V was pared by 3 bases and J by 6 bases, with 9 bases between. CDR3 residues: CASSPMGGNEQFF. Written as DNA, the CDR3 is TGTGCCAGCTCACCCATGGGGGGCAATGAGCAGTTCTTC.

The genes are TRBV19 and TRBJ2-7; 11 positions match TRBD2. Germline CDR1 LNHDA, CDR2 SQIVND (reference sequence). V lost 4 bases, J lost 2 bases, and 1 base stayed unmatched. The CDR3 runs 14 residues. The CDR3 protein is CASSRLAGPYEQYF. The CDR3 nucleotides are TGTGCCAGTAGTAGACTAGCGGGGCCCTACGAGCAGTACTTC.

The chain joins TRBV5-4 to TRBJ2-3, with D possibly being TRBD2 (5 bases). This CDR3 has 13 residues. Germline CDR1 and CDR2: SGHNT and YYREEE (reference sequence). Trimming shortened V by 1 base and J by 5 bases, and 8 bases separated the two germline ends. CDR3 residues: CASSLQEVDTQYF. The DNA of the CDR3 is TGTGCCAGCAGCTTGCAGGAGGTAGATACGCAGTATTTT.

This clone was counted only a few times. V and J are TRBV3-1 (or the pseudogene TRBV3-2) and TRBJ2-1, with 9 bases that match TRBD2. V lost 1 base, J lost 7 bases, and 14 bases stayed unmatched. From germline, CDR1 is LGHDT and CDR2 YNNKEL (reference sequence). This CDR3 region has 18 residues. Here the CDR3 reads CASSQVSRGGAGANEQFF. CDR3 nucleotides: TGTGCCAGCAGCCAAGTATCACGCGGGGGGGCCGGGGCGAATGAGCAGTTCTTC.

This chain connects TRBV2 to TRBJ1-5; D may be TRBD1 (6 bases). The CDR3 sequence is 13 residues long. V was shortened by 7 bases and J by 4 bases, with 11 bases between the two germline ends. CDR1 and CDR2 (germline): SNHLY, FYNNEI. CDR3 region: CASKTGLNQPQHF. The CDR3 coding sequence is TGTGCCAGCAAAACAGGGCTGAATCAGCCCCAGCATTTT.

J is TRBJ1-5 and V is TRBV7-2; 8 nucleotides line up with TRBD1. The CDR3 is 17 amino acids. CDR1 is SGHTA and CDR2 is FQGNSA in the germline V gene. V lost 6 bases, J lost 3 bases, and 13 bases stayed unmatched. The CDR3 DNA reads TGTGCCAGCAGTCCGTGGACAGGGACTTTTACCAATCAGCCCCAGCATTTT. Translation: CASSPWTGTFTNQPQHF.

The table lists this clone with a few counts. The CDR3 region has the DNA TGTGCCAGCAGCTTGGGAAAGGGGAAGGGCTACGAGCAGTACTTC. As protein: CASSLGKGKGYEQYF. The chain employs TRBV5-6 and TRBJ2-7; maybe TRBD1 (5 bases). The CDR3 contains 15 residues. V shed 0 bases and J shed 3 bases, with 13 bases lying between them. From germline, CDR1 is SGHDT and CDR2 YYEEEE.

The chain links TRBV6-5 to TRBJ2-7; no clear D. Trimming cost V 6 bases and J 0 bases, with 9 bases left between them. Germline CDR1 and CDR2: MNHEY and SVGAGI. CDR3 size: 13 residues. This CDR3 reads CASRELSSYEQYF. The CDR3 coding sequence is TGTGCCAGCAGAGAGCTGAGCTCCTACGAGCAGTACTTC.

This clone was found once. The sample has other DNA sequences that encode this CDR3 too. The rearrangement uses TRBV9 and TRBJ2-3; 7 bases map to TRBD2. CDR3 length equals 14 residues. Germline lookup yields CDR1 SGDLS and CDR2 YYNGEE. V dropped 7 bases and J dropped 2; count of bases not matched to a gene: 7. This CDR3 is CASGRGGTTDTQYF. CDR3 in DNA: TGTGCCAGCGGGCGCGGGGGAACCACAGATACGCAGTATTTT. The whole variable domain, remainder taken from reference TRBV9 and TRBJ2-3, is DSGVTQTPKHLITATGQRVTLRCSPRSGDLSVYWYQQSLDQGLQFLIQYYNGEERAKGNILERFSAQQFPDLHSELNLSSLELGDSALYFCASGRGGTTDTQYFGPGTRLTVL.

The sample holds one count of this clone. The V gene is TRBV18, the J gene TRBJ2-2; D perhaps matches TRBD2 (5 bases). Per germline, CDR1 KGHSH and CDR2 LQKENI. Trimming removed 1 base at V and 4 bases at J, with 19 bases between. This CDR3 spans 18 amino acids. CDR3 coding DNA: TGTGCCAGCTCACCACGAGGACTTACCTCGGGAAGCACCGGGGAGCTGTTTTTT. Encoded protein: CASSPRGLTSGSTGELFF.

The chain employs TRBV6-5 and TRBJ2-7; 9 bases match TRBD1. This CDR3 is 14 amino acids long. Losses at the gene ends were 2 bases for V and 2 bases for J; bases not matched to a gene: 1. Germline values: CDR1 MNHEY, CDR2 SVGAGI. CDR3 residues: CASSYGDRAYEQYF. CDR3 nucleotides: TGTGCCAGCAGTTACGGGGACAGGGCCTACGAGCAGTACTTC.

This chain uses TRBV7-2 with TRBJ2-7; 10 positions match TRBD2. CDR3 length equals 15 residues. Germline V lookup: CDR1 SGHTA, CDR2 FQGNSA. V trimming: 2 bases; J trimming: 4 bases; junction bases outside the gene matches: 5. In DNA, the CDR3 is TGTGCCAGCAGCTTATTCAGCGGGGGGGCGTACGAGCAGTACTTC. Its translation is CASSLFSGGAYEQYF.

This chain joins TRBV7-8 and TRBJ1-4; TRBD1 agrees at 9 bases. V gave up 5 bases and J gave up 6 bases; unmatched junction bases: 1. CDR1 is SGHVS, CDR2 FQNEAQ, per germline. This CDR3 comprises 13 residues. In DNA, the CDR3 is TGTGCCAGCAGCAGGGACAGGGATGAAAAACTGTTTTTT. Its translation: CASSRDRDEKLFF.

The V gene is TRBV7-8, the J gene TRBJ2-5, with 8 bases that match TRBD1. The CDR3 is 14 residues long. Trimming at V came to 5 bases and at J to 4 bases, leaving 6 bases not matched to a gene. The V gene's germline CDR1 is SGHVS and CDR2 FQNEAQ. The CDR3 DNA reads as TGTGCCAGCAGCGCCTCCGGGACAGGAGAGACCCAGTACTTC. It encodes CASSASGTGETQYF.

V is TRBV19 and J is TRBJ1-4; perhaps TRBD1 as D (6 bases). CDR3 length equals 13 residues. The germline V gene encodes CDR1 LNHDA and CDR2 SQIVND (reference sequence). V dropped 6 bases and J dropped 7 bases, with 12 bases sitting between them. For the CDR3, the DNA is TGTGCCAGTAGCGAACAGGGCGGTGAAAAACTGTTTTTT. It yields the protein CASSEQGGEKLFF.

V gene TRBV21-1 combines with J gene TRBJ2-6; the DNA was not used to check the table's D call, TRBD1. TRBV21-1 is a pseudogene segment. CDR3 length: 20 amino acids. The CDR3 sequence is CASSKWDRDIPLSGANVLTF. As DNA, the CDR3 is TGTGCCAGCAGCAAATGGGACCGGGACATACCCCTCTCTGGGGCCAACGTCCTGACTTTC.